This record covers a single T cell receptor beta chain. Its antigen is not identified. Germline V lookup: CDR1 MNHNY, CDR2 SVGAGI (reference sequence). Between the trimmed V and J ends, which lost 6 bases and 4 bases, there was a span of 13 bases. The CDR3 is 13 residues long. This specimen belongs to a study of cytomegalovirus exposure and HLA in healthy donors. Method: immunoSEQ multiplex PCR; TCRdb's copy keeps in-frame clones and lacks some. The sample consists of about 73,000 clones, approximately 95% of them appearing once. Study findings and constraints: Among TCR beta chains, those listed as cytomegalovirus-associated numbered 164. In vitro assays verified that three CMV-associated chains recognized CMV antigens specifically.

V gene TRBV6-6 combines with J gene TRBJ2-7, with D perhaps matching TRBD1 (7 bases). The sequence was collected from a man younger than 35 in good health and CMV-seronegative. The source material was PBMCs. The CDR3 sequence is CASSRGTAYEQYF. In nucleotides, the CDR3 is TGTGCCAGCAGCCGGGGGACAGCATACGAGCAGTACTTC.